This TCR beta chain was documented in a study of blood T cell repertoires in COVID-19. Study overall: The cDNA or gDNA used as material had been derived from T cells, B-cell-depleted T cells, or PBMCs.

The method was immunoSEQ multiplex PCR; TCRdb's version includes in-frame clones alone and lacks a portion of them. The table records 55,000 to 75,000 clones, 80% to 90% of them present only once. This clone was seen more than once but under ten times. The CDR3 runs to 15 residues. CDR1 and CDR2 from the germline V gene are SNHLY and FYNNEI. Trimming shortened V by 8 bases and J by 5 bases, and 21 bases separated the two germline ends. The receptor comes from a human donor in a cohort sampled during active COVID-19. V usage is TRBV2 and J usage is TRBJ1-1; D may be TRBD1 (5 bases). The sample was peripheral blood. CDR3 protein: CASPGGGGIGTEAFF. Written as DNA, the CDR3 is TGTGCCAGCCCTGGAGGCGGGGGGATCGGGACTGAAGCTTTCTTT.